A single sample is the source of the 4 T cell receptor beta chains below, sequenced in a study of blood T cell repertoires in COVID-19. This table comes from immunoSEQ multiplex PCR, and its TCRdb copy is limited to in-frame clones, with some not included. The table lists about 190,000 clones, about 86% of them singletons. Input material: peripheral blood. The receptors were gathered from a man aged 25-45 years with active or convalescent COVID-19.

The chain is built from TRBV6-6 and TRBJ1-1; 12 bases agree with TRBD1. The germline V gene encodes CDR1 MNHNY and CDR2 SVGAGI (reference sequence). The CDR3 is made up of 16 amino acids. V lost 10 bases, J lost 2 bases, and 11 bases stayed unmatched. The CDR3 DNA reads TGTGCCATCCTTTCCGGGACAGGGGGCCCCAACACTGAAGCTTTCTTT. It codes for CAILSGTGGPNTEAFF.

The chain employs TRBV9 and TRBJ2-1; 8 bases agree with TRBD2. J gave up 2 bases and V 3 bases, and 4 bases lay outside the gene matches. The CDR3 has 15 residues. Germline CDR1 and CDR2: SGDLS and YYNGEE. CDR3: CASSESGGTYNEQFF. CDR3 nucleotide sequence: TGTGCCAGCAGCGAGAGCGGGGGTACCTACAATGAGCAGTTCTTC.

The CDR3 loop is CASSSYQETQYF. The CDR3 coding sequence is TGTGCCAGCAGTTCGTACCAAGAGACCCAGTACTTC. V is TRBV12-3 or TRBV12-4 and J is TRBJ2-5; D remains ambiguous. This CDR3 spans 12 amino acids. Trimming cost V 4 bases and J 0 bases, with 3 bases left between them.

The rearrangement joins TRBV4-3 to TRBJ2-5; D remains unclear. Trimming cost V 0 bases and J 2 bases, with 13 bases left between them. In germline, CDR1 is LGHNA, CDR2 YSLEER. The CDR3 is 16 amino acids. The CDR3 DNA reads TGCGCCAGCAGCCAAGATTTGGGCCTTGGGCAAGAGACCCAGTACTTC. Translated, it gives CASSQDLGLGQETQYF.